These 20 T cell receptor beta chains share one sample of origin, sequenced in a study of T cells after yellow fever vaccination. TCRdb called the 5' RACE reads again in MiXCR, with one record for every CDR3 protein. The repertoire holds about 320,000 distinct CDR3 sequences, with approximately 4.5% as singletons. The material was PBMCs, obtained 15 days after the yellow fever booster vaccination. The receptor source for this set is a man aged 18 to 30 who received the YFV17D yellow fever vaccine.

The gene calls are TRBV20-1 and TRBJ1-2; 7 bases match TRBD1. This CDR3 region has 10 residues. In germline, CDR1 is DFQATT, CDR2 SNEGSKA (reference sequence). V lost 6 bases and J lost 6; bases outside the gene matches: 1. This chain's CDR3 is CSARGHGYTF. CDR3 nucleotides: TGCAGTGCGAGGGGGCATGGCTACACCTTC.

The J gene is TRBJ1-1, the V gene TRBV5-1; 12 bases agree with TRBD1. From germline, CDR1 is SGHRS and CDR2 YFSETQ. V lost 4 bases, J lost 7 bases, and 8 bases stayed unmatched. This CDR3 contains 15 residues. The CDR3 reads CASSQWDRGQSEAFF. The CDR3 DNA sequence: TGCGCCAGCAGCCAGTGGGACAGGGGGCAAAGTGAAGCTTTCTTT.

This clonotype occurred a few times. This chain links TRBV6-5 with TRBJ2-1; D tentatively fits TRBD1 or TRBD2 (5 bases each). Germline assignment: CDR1 MNHEY and CDR2 SVGAGI. The germline V and J ends were trimmed by 3 bases and 7 bases, with 13 bases remaining between them. The CDR3 contains 14 residues. The DNA of the CDR3 is TGTGCCAGCAGTTATCAGGGAGCGAAAAATGAGCAGTTCTTC. Protein: CASSYQGAKNEQFF.

There are a few counts of this clonotype. This sequence joins TRBV7-2 and TRBJ2-5; no clear D gene. The CDR3 has 16 amino acids. V shed 5 bases and J shed 1 base, with 17 bases lying between them. CDR1 and CDR2 (germline): SGHTA, FQGNSA. The CDR3 loop is CASSPRPALFQETQYF. The CDR3, as DNA: TGTGCCAGCAGCCCGCGACCTGCACTTTTCCAAGAGACCCAGTACTTC.

The chain carries TRBV24-1 and TRBJ1-5; 7 bases align to TRBD1. The CDR3 is made up of 16 amino acids. Germline CDR1 and CDR2: KGHDR and SFDVKD. V dropped 3 bases and J dropped 4; count of bases not matched to a gene: 8. DNA for the CDR3: TGTGCCACCAGTGATCGACCGGGACAGAAAAATCAGCCCCAGCATTTT. Its translation: CATSDRPGQKNQPQHF.

The rearrangement joins TRBV20-1 to TRBJ1-5; the D is unclear. The CDR3 sequence is 14 residues long. The germline CDR1 and CDR2 sequences are DFQATT and SNEGSKA (reference sequence). Trimming cost V 5 bases and J 3 bases, with 14 bases left between them. The CDR3 DNA reads as TGCAGTGCTGCGTCCCGGGTTTCCAATCAGCCCCAGCATTTT. Encoded protein: CSAASRVSNQPQHF.

This clonotype was seen repeatedly, ten times or more. This chain links TRBV7-2 with TRBJ1-3; tentative D call: TRBD1 (5 bases). Germline values: CDR1 SGHTA, CDR2 FQGNSA. The CDR3 contains 17 residues. V was pared by 1 base and J by 1 base, with 14 bases between. CDR3: CASSLVGSGVSGNTIYF. The CDR3 DNA sequence: TGTGCCAGCAGCTTAGTAGGGTCGGGGGTTTCTGGAAACACCATATATTTT. The full variable domain, in which reference TRBV7-2 and TRBJ1-3 provide the parts outside the CDR3, is GAGVSQSPSNKVTEKGKDVELRCDPISGHTALYWYRQSLGQGLEFLIYFQGNSAPDKSGLPSDRFSAERTGGSVSTLTIQRTQQEDSAVYLCASSLVGSGVSGNTIYFGEGSWLTVV.

This sequence joins TRBV29-1 and TRBJ2-7; D ambiguous. The length of the CDR3 is 12 residues. The germline gives CDR1 SQVTM, CDR2 ANQGSEA. V lost 7 bases and J lost 2, with 12 bases in between. The CDR3 spells CSATGMTYEQYF. The CDR3, as DNA: TGCAGCGCCACCGGTATGACCTACGAGCAGTACTTC.

The chain combines TRBV27 with TRBJ1-4; 8 bases agree with TRBD1. Germline V CDR1 and CDR2: MNHEY, SMNVEV (reference sequence). The CDR3 contains 14 residues. V trimming: 6 bases; J trimming: 8 bases; junction bases outside the gene matches: 8. Here the CDR3 reads CASRGQVGLEKLFF. As DNA, the CDR3 is TGTGCCAGCAGGGGACAGGTTGGGCTCGAAAAACTGTTTTTT.

This clonotype showed up just a few times. The chain couples TRBV28 to TRBJ2-1, with 13 bases fitting TRBD2. The CDR3 extends over 17 amino acids. The trim removed 3 bases at V and 4 bases at J, leaving 6 bases unmatched. Germline V lookup: CDR1 MDHEN, CDR2 SYDVKM. DNA for the CDR3: TGTGCCAGCAGTTTGGAACTAGCGGGGGGGCTATACAATGAGCAGTTCTTC. It yields the protein CASSLELAGGLYNEQFF.

In this sample, this clonotype turned up a few times. The genes are TRBV7-8 and TRBJ2-5; D possibly corresponds to TRBD1 (5 bases). CDR3 length: 18 amino acids. Per germline, CDR1 SGHVS and CDR2 FQNEAQ. Trimming took off 0 bases at V and 7 bases at J, with 24 bases between the two ends. For the CDR3, the DNA is TGTGCCAGCAGCTTAGCCCGGCAGGGCCGGGTTCTATGGGGGACCCAGTACTTC. It translates to CASSLARQGRVLWGTQYF.

This clonotype appeared many times. The chain combines TRBV7-2 with TRBJ1-2, with 9 bases aligning to TRBD1. Trimming removed 5 bases from V and 7 bases from J; junction bases left unmatched: 11. Germline V gene sequence: CDR1 SGHTA, CDR2 FQGNSA. CDR3 length equals 15 residues. The CDR3 DNA follows: TGTGCCAGCAGCATAACCGGGACAGGGTCAAGTGGCTACACCTTC. Translating it yields CASSITGTGSSGYTF.

The chain employs TRBV7-8 and TRBJ2-3; maybe TRBD2 (7 bases). V lost 2 bases, J lost 5 bases, and 11 bases lay in between. The CDR3 has 14 amino acids. CDR1 is SGHVS and CDR2 is FQNEAQ in the germline V gene. The CDR3 reads CASSLRGAEDTQYF. The CDR3 region has the DNA TGTGCCAGCAGCTTACGGGGGGCCGAAGATACGCAGTATTTT.

This clonotype was found many times. This rearrangement joins TRBV5-1 to TRBJ2-2; 7 positions agree with TRBD1. V dropped 2 bases and J dropped 2; count of bases not matched to a gene: 3. The CDR3 sequence is 15 residues long. The germline V gene encodes CDR1 SGHRS and CDR2 YFSETQ. The CDR3 protein is CASSLGTVNTGELFF. The CDR3 coding sequence is TGCGCCAGCAGCTTAGGGACAGTTAACACCGGGGAGCTGTTTTTT.

This clonotype has at least ten counts. The chain has TRBV12-3 or TRBV12-4 and TRBJ2-3, with D possibly TRBD1 on 5 matching bases. The CDR3 sequence is 13 residues long. V gave up 4 bases and J gave up 6 bases, with 11 bases separating them. The CDR3 reads CASSSGGADTQYF. The CDR3, as DNA: TGTGCCAGCAGTTCAGGTGGGGCGGATACGCAGTATTTT.

In this sample, this clonotype turned up many times. CDR3 nucleotides: TGCGCCAGCAGCCAAGGTGGACCCCTCAATCAGCCCCAGCATTTT. It translates to CASSQGGPLNQPQHF. V and J are TRBV4-1 and TRBJ1-5, with D uncertain. This CDR3 has 15 residues. Trimming took off 1 base at V and 3 bases at J, with 10 bases between the two ends. The germline CDR1 and CDR2 sequences are MGHRA and YSYEKL.

This clonotype occurred a few times. The chain couples TRBV4-3 to TRBJ1-1, with unresolved D. Trimming took off 4 bases at V and 6 bases at J, with 18 bases between the two ends. Germline lookup yields CDR1 LGHNA and CDR2 YSLEER. CDR3 size: 15 residues. CDR3 DNA sequence: TGCGCCAGCAGCCCAGCTGGAGGCCTAGGAGCTGAAGCTTTCTTT. This sequence encodes CASSPAGGLGAEAFF.

This clonotype was recorded a few times. The V gene is TRBV20-1, the J gene TRBJ2-7; D is ambiguous. The CDR3 is 12 amino acids. Trimming took off 3 bases at V and 5 bases at J, with 11 bases between the two ends. CDR1 DFQATT and CDR2 SNEGSKA come from the germline V gene (reference sequence). CDR3 sequence: CSASPQVNEQYF. CDR3 sequence (DNA): TGCAGTGCTAGCCCCCAAGTGAACGAGCAGTACTTC.

This clonotype was seen at least ten times. The genes are TRBV7-2 and TRBJ2-1; 14 positions agree with TRBD2. This CDR3 has 16 residues. Germline V gene data show CDR1 as SGHTA and CDR2 as FQGNSA. The ends lost 1 base at V and 9 bases at J; junction bases unmatched: 5. The CDR3 sequence: CASSLDGLAGGSEQFF. The DNA of the CDR3 is TGTGCCAGCAGCTTAGATGGACTAGCGGGGGGCAGTGAGCAGTTCTTC.

The chain uses TRBV13 and TRBJ1-2; possibly TRBD1 for D (5 bases). Trimming removed 5 bases from V and 4 bases from J, with 11 bases in between. The germline gives CDR1 PRHDT, CDR2 FYEKMQ (reference sequence). The CDR3 length is 13 residues. CDR3 DNA sequence: TGTGCCAGCAGCGGGGGAGATTTCTATGGCTACACCTTC. Its protein product is CASSGGDFYGYTF.